This TCR beta chain is drawn from a study of blood T cell repertoires in COVID-19. This clone occurred once. As originally analysed: Amplified reference gene primers provided the basis for estimating nucleated cell counts. Clones were sequenced by immunoSEQ multiplex PCR, and TCRdb holds only the in-frame ones, with some missing. For V, J and clone size, that table is used; D and trimming come from the DNA. The sample lists tens of thousands of clones, 87% seen once, with around 20% in the top ten. This CDR3 is 14 amino acids long. V lost 3 bases to trimming and J lost 4 bases; unmatched junction nucleotides: 3. Germline V gene data show CDR1 as SGHTA and CDR2 as FQGNSA.

The source material was peripheral blood. J is TRBJ2-3 and V is TRBV7-2; 8 positions agree with TRBD1. This TCR was recovered from a woman aged 80 or older in a cohort sampled during active or convalescent COVID-19. The CDR3 DNA reads as TGTGCCAGCAGCTTTCAGGGGGCATCAGATACGCAGTATTTT. Protein: CASSFQGASDTQYF.